A single sample gave rise to the 8 T cell receptor beta chains below, sequenced in a study of blood T cells in healthy people across ages. Through a sample-barcoded 5' primer and a J-beta primer mix, a second PCR was run for about 7 to 12 cycles. TCRdb processed the 5' RACE reads anew with MiXCR; each CDR3 protein has one entry. The sample lists more than 700,000 distinct CDR3 sequences; around 50% were seen once. Sample: blood. These receptors were obtained from a man at least 80 years old in good health.

Concerning this clonotype itself: A much more abundant neighbour one base away suggests this may be a read error. The chain links TRBV7-2 to TRBJ2-4; D uncertain. The end of the DNA is better explained by TRBJ2-7, so the J call may be wrong. Germline CDR1 and CDR2: SGHTA and FQGNSA. This CDR3 spans 14 amino acids. The chain's CDR3 is CASSLGGLKDEQYF. The CDR3 bases are TGTGCCAGCAGCTTAGGAGGCCTAAAAGACGAGCAGTACTTC.

The V gene is TRBV29-1, the J gene TRBJ2-5; D might be TRBD1 or TRBD2, each matching 5 bases. This CDR3 has 13 residues. Looked up from germline, CDR1 is SQVTM and CDR2 is ANQGSEA. The V end was cut by 5 bases, the J end by 5 bases, with 15 bases between. This chain's CDR3 is CSVWTAGTETQYF. DNA for the CDR3: TGCAGCGTTTGGACGGCAGGGACGGAGACCCAGTACTTC.

In this sample, this clonotype turned up a few times. The chain uses TRBV10-3 and TRBJ1-4, with 9 bases matching TRBD1. Germline V gene lookup returns CDR1 ENHRY and CDR2 SYGVKD. The V and J ends lost 0 bases and 7 bases, in that order; junction bases with no gene match: 3. The CDR3 extends over 15 amino acids. CDR3 loop: CAISESNRGLEKLFF. CDR3 DNA sequence: TGTGCCATCAGTGAGTCGAACAGGGGGCTTGAAAAACTGTTTTTT.

This clonotype was counted a few times. This chain connects TRBV29-1 to TRBJ2-7, with a possible D match to TRBD1 (6 bases). There are 14 residues in the CDR3. Germline V lookup: CDR1 SQVTM, CDR2 ANQGSEA. V was trimmed by 3 bases and J by 3 bases, leaving 15 bases between them. CDR3 amino acids: CSVDAETGNYEQYF. The CDR3 coding sequence is TGCAGCGTTGATGCCGAGACAGGCAACTACGAGCAGTACTTC.

This clonotype was seen a single time. V usage is TRBV5-4 and J usage is TRBJ2-5, with D possibly matching TRBD2 (6 bases). With 3 bases removed from V and 2 bases from J, the gap between germline ends came to 11 bases. Germline loops: CDR1 SGHNT, CDR2 YYREEE (reference sequence). The CDR3 contains 14 residues. As DNA, the CDR3 is TGTGCCAGCAGCTCGGGACTCAGACAAGAGACCCAGTACTTC. Protein product: CASSSGLRQETQYF.

This rearrangement joins TRBV9 to TRBJ2-1; 11 bases are a match to TRBD2. Germline V gives CDR1 SGDLS, CDR2 YYNGEE. The junction had 5 bases not matched to a gene; V was cut back by 0 bases and J by 6 bases. The CDR3 runs 16 residues. The CDR3 loop reads CASSVDFTSGSNEQFF. The CDR3 nucleotides are TGTGCCAGCAGCGTAGACTTTACTAGCGGGAGCAATGAGCAGTTCTTC.

The chain links TRBV12-3 or TRBV12-4 to TRBJ2-1; possible D gene TRBD2, 5 bases. The CDR3 extends over 14 amino acids. V lost 5 bases to trimming and J lost 8 bases, with 16 bases between them. CDR3 DNA sequence: TGTGCCAGCAGTCCAAGGGTAGTGAGGGATGAGCAGTTCTTC. It yields the protein CASSPRVVRDEQFF.

Concerning this clonotype itself: At one end the junction does not follow the germline gene, possibly because of a read error. The chain has TRBV6-6 and TRBJ2-7; 11 positions match TRBD1. The germline CDR1 and CDR2 sequences are MNHNY and SVGAGI (reference sequence). This CDR3 has 13 amino acids. CDR3 sequence (DNA): TGTGCCAGCAGTTACCGGACAGGGGGCGAGCGGTACTTC. Translating it yields CASSYRTGGERYF.